The 25 T cell receptor beta chains below all came from one sample that was sequenced in a study of blood T cells in healthy people across ages. Sample-barcoded 5' priming and a J-beta primer mix drove a second PCR of 7 to 11 cycles. One entry per CDR3 protein results from TCRdb running MiXCR on the 5' RACE reads. The sample holds about 1.1 million distinct CDR3 sequences; more than 30% are singletons and the top ten take around 13%. Sequencing was carried out using blood. Source of these receptors: a young man in good health.

This clonotype was seen once. The genes are TRBV30 and TRBJ1-5, with 7 bases matching TRBD1. Germline V gives CDR1 GTSNPN, CDR2 SVGIG (reference sequence). This CDR3 comprises 14 residues. With 2 bases clipped from V and 3 bases from J, the junction kept 4 bases outside the gene matches. CDR3 region: CAWSTGTVNQPQHF. CDR3 coding DNA: TGTGCCTGGAGTACCGGGACAGTCAATCAGCCCCAGCATTTT.

This clonotype occurred a few times. The CDR3 region is CASSPGQAVNTEAFF. CDR3 in DNA: TGCGCCAGCAGCCCAGGACAGGCCGTTAACACTGAAGCTTTCTTT. This chain links TRBV5-1 with TRBJ1-1; the match to TRBD1 covers 7 bases. This CDR3 contains 15 residues. With V trimmed by 4 bases and J by 2 bases, 8 bases remained unmatched. In germline, CDR1 is SGHRS, CDR2 YFSETQ.

With respect to this clonotype: This sequence may be a read error, since a much larger clone differs from it by one base. V gene TRBV6-6 combines with J gene TRBJ2-3, with 8 bases aligning to TRBD2. CDR1 is MNHNY and CDR2 is SVGAGI in the germline V gene (reference sequence). CDR3 size: 16 residues. The junction had 10 bases not matched to a gene; V was cut back by 8 bases and J by 0 bases. CDR3 amino acids: CASGPTAGASTDTQYF. CDR3 coding DNA: TGTGCCAGCGGCCCTACAGCGGGGGCTAGCACAGATACGCAGTATTTT.

There are a few counts of this clonotype. The J gene is TRBJ1-1, the V gene TRBV7-2, with D possibly TRBD1 on 6 matching bases. V dropped 7 bases and J dropped 3 bases, with 21 bases sitting between them. Germline values: CDR1 SGHTA, CDR2 FQGNSA. This CDR3 spans 16 amino acids. The chain's CDR3 is CASTRGLRGVDTEAFF. The CDR3 DNA reads as TGTGCCAGCACCAGGGGTCTTCGGGGAGTAGACACTGAAGCTTTCTTT.

V usage is TRBV6-5 and J usage is TRBJ1-2, with 11 bases aligning to TRBD1. The CDR3 length is 14 residues. CDR1 is MNHEY and CDR2 is SVGAGI in the germline V gene. With 6 bases clipped from V and 3 bases from J, the junction kept 3 bases outside the gene matches. CDR3 protein: CASRDRGPHYGYTF. Here the CDR3 DNA reads TGTGCCAGCAGGGACAGGGGGCCACACTATGGCTACACCTTC.

This sequence joins TRBV12-3 or TRBV12-4 and TRBJ1-4, with D possibly TRBD1 on 6 matching bases. Trimming removed 6 bases at V and 7 bases at J, with 21 bases between. This CDR3 contains 16 residues. The chain's CDR3 is CASSQRGGRDFEKLFF. CDR3 in DNA: TGTGCCAGCAGCCAGAGGGGGGGCAGGGATTTTGAAAAACTGTTTTTT.

The sample holds one count of this clonotype. J is TRBJ1-4 and V is TRBV4-1; D uncertain. Trimming removed 4 bases from V and 0 bases from J, with 9 bases in between. Germline V lookup: CDR1 MGHRA, CDR2 YSYEKL. The CDR3 consists of 15 residues. The DNA of the CDR3 is TGCGCCAGCAGCCGCACAACAGCAACTAATGAAAAACTGTTTTTT. It is translated as CASSRTTATNEKLFF.

This clonotype was observed a handful of times. This chain links TRBV7-2 with TRBJ2-1; D is uncertain. The V and J ends lost 0 bases and 7 bases respectively, with 7 bases between them. CDR1 and CDR2 from the germline V gene are SGHTA and FQGNSA. This CDR3 region has 13 residues. For the CDR3, the DNA is TGTGCCAGCAGCTTAGCCCCACGGAATGAGCAGTTCTTC. Amino acid sequence: CASSLAPRNEQFF.

This rearrangement joins TRBV5-1 to TRBJ1-2, with D possibly TRBD1 on 6 matching bases. CDR1 is SGHRS and CDR2 is YFSETQ in the germline V gene. Trimming took 4 bases from V and 12 from J, leaving 16 bases between them. The CDR3 extends over 12 amino acids. This CDR3 is CASSVSFRGHTF. DNA of the CDR3: TGCGCCAGCAGCGTAAGCTTCAGGGGCCACACCTTC.

In its sample, this clonotype was seen a few times. The chain couples TRBV7-3 to TRBJ2-1, with 13 bases aligning to TRBD2. The CDR3 loop spans 16 amino acids. CDR1 and CDR2 (germline): SGHTA, FQGTGA. J lost 6 bases, V lost 4 bases, and 6 bases had no gene match. The CDR3 bases are TGTGCCAGCAGCTCTTCACTAGCGGGGGGGCCCAATGAGCAGTTCTTC. The encoded protein is CASSSSLAGGPNEQFF.

Comment on this clonotype: At one end, the junction sequence differs from germline, possibly due to a read error. The V and J genes are TRBV7-2 and TRBJ2-3; the D call may be TRBD1 or TRBD2 (5 bases each). This CDR3 spans 13 amino acids. In germline, CDR1 is SGHTA, CDR2 FQGNSA. The CDR3: CASSIAWGDTQYF. In nucleotides, the CDR3 is TGTGCCAGCAGCATAGCATGGGGGGATACGCAGTATTTT.

Only a few counts were recorded for this clonotype. This CDR3 reads CASSPLRTGVGTDTQYF. CDR3 DNA: TGTGCCAGCAGCCCACTCCGGACAGGAGTAGGCACAGATACGCAGTATTTT. The chain has TRBV5-6 and TRBJ2-3; TRBD1 agrees at 7 bases. Germline V gene sequence: CDR1 SGHDT, CDR2 YYEEEE. The ends lost 4 bases at V and 1 base at J; junction bases unmatched: 12. CDR3 length equals 17 residues.

This clonotype appeared a few times. This chain connects TRBV5-6 to TRBJ1-5; D is possibly TRBD1 (5 bases). The germline V gene has CDR1 SGHDT and CDR2 YYEEEE. The V and J ends lost 3 bases and 3 bases respectively, with 10 bases between them. CDR3 length equals 14 residues. The CDR3 loop reads CASSSAGYNQPQHF. Here the CDR3 DNA reads TGTGCCAGCAGCTCAGCAGGGTACAATCAGCCCCAGCATTTT.

The chain employs TRBV5-1 and TRBJ2-7, with 8 bases identical to TRBD1. CDR1 and CDR2 from the germline V gene are SGHRS and YFSETQ. V lost 4 bases and J lost 0; bases outside the gene matches: 6. The CDR3 length is 15 residues. CDR3 DNA: TGCGCCAGCAGCACGACAGGGGCCAGCTCCTACGAGCAGTACTTC. Translation: CASSTTGASSYEQYF.

In this sample, this clonotype turned up a few times. This rearrangement joins TRBV7-9 to TRBJ1-2; D ambiguous. Germline V CDR1 and CDR2: SEHNR, FQNEAQ (reference sequence). Deletions cut 5 bases from V and 8 bases from J, with 15 bases between. This CDR3 has 13 amino acids. CDR3 sequence reads: CASSPNQLGGYTF. The CDR3, as DNA: TGTGCCAGCAGCCCTAATCAGTTGGGGGGCTACACCTTC.

V gene TRBV29-1 combines with J gene TRBJ2-1; D not certain. Trimming took off 3 bases at V and 9 bases at J, with 6 bases between the two ends. The CDR3 covers 10 residues. Germline V CDR1 and CDR2: SQVTM, ANQGSEA. The CDR3: CSVDAAEQFF. CDR3 bases: TGCAGCGTTGACGCGGCTGAGCAGTTCTTC.

This clonotype was detected ten times or more. The rearrangement uses TRBV4-2 and TRBJ2-3; D is possibly TRBD2 (6 bases). V lost 0 bases and J 2 bases, leaving 9 bases between the germline ends. The germline V gene has CDR1 LGHNA and CDR2 YNFKEQ. The CDR3 length is 15 residues. DNA for the CDR3: TGTGCCAGCAGCCAAGATGGAGGGTACACAGATACGCAGTATTTT. It codes for CASSQDGGYTDTQYF.

This chain uses TRBV11-1 with TRBJ2-3; the match to TRBD2 covers 8 bases. In germline, CDR1 is SGHAT, CDR2 FQDESV (reference sequence). The CDR3 spans 14 residues. The ends lost 8 bases at V and 1 base at J; junction bases unmatched: 5. The CDR3 bases are TGTGCCAGCGGGATAGCGGGGCGCACAGATACGCAGTATTTT. Protein product: CASGIAGRTDTQYF.

This sequence joins TRBV11-2 and TRBJ2-1; 9 nucleotides line up with TRBD1. Germline V CDR1 and CDR2: SGHAT, FQNNGV. V was clipped by 1 base and J by 6 bases; unmatched bases: 13. The CDR3 loop spans 18 amino acids. The CDR3 DNA reads TGTGCCAGCAGCTTAGTTGGTCAGGGGACAGGGCGATTCAATGAGCAGTTCTTC. As protein: CASSLVGQGTGRFNEQFF.

The chain joins TRBV2 to TRBJ2-5; D may be TRBD1 or TRBD2 (5 bases each). Trimming took 4 bases from V and 11 from J, leaving 11 bases between them. This CDR3 has 11 amino acids. Germline-derived CDR1 and CDR2 are SNHLY and FYNNEI. The CDR3 reads CASSVMGEQYF. CDR3 nucleotide sequence: TGTGCCAGCAGTGTAATGGGGGAGCAGTACTTC.

The chain carries TRBV6-1 and TRBJ1-2, with 7 bases identical to TRBD1. The CDR3 totals 15 residues. The germline V gene has CDR1 MNHNS and CDR2 SASEGT. Unmatched junction bases numbered 3, after V lost 0 bases and J lost 2 bases. CDR3 bases: TGTGCCAGCAGTGAAGCGGGGGACAGCAACTATGGCTACACCTTC. Amino acids: CASSEAGDSNYGYTF.

This clonotype was counted a few times. The rearrangement joins TRBV20-1 to TRBJ1-2, with D tentatively TRBD1 (5 bases). Germline-derived CDR1 and CDR2 are DFQATT and SNEGSKA (reference sequence). The CDR3 extends over 14 amino acids. The V gene lost 4 bases and the J gene lost 4 bases, with 16 bases spanning the gap. The CDR3 loop is CSATGQSLSYGYTF. As DNA, the CDR3 is TGCAGTGCTACGGGGCAGTCTCTCTCCTATGGCTACACCTTC.

Many counts were recorded for this clonotype. J is TRBJ1-2 and V is TRBV2; 7 bases match TRBD1. V was clipped by 4 bases and J by 2 bases; unmatched bases: 4. The CDR3 is 14 residues long. CDR1 and CDR2 (germline): SNHLY, FYNNEI. CDR3 coding DNA: TGTGCCAGCAGTGGGGACAGCTTGAACTATGGCTACACCTTC. It encodes CASSGDSLNYGYTF.

This chain connects TRBV24-1 to TRBJ2-3; D is perhaps TRBD2 (6 bases). The germline V and J ends were trimmed by 7 bases and 7 bases, with 14 bases remaining between them. Germline V gene lookup returns CDR1 KGHDR and CDR2 SFDVKD. CDR3 length: 13 amino acids. CDR3 loop: CATSDPGRNTQYF. In DNA form, the CDR3 reads TGTGCCACCAGCGACCCGGGGAGGAATACGCAGTATTTT.

This clonotype was seen a handful of times. The chain joins TRBV20-1 to TRBJ2-7; D is perhaps TRBD2 (6 bases). Trimming shortened V by 5 bases and J by 0 bases, and 14 bases separated the two germline ends. The CDR3 length is 14 residues. Germline V gene lookup returns CDR1 DFQATT and CDR2 SNEGSKA (reference sequence). CDR3 amino acids: CSAEPSGVSYEQYF. The CDR3 DNA reads TGCAGTGCTGAACCGTCGGGAGTCTCCTACGAGCAGTACTTC.